What follows are 27 T cell receptor beta chains derived from one specimen sequenced in a study of blood T cell repertoires in COVID-19. Profiling relied on immunoSEQ multiplex PCR, and the TCRdb table lists in-frame clones only, not all of them. This sample has more than 85,000 clones, with 70% to 90% found just once. Source material: peripheral blood. These receptors all stem from a human donor in a cohort sampled during active COVID-19.

The chain has TRBV5-1 and TRBJ2-3; unclear D gene. Between the trimmed V and J ends, which lost 1 base and 4 bases, there was a span of 7 bases. The CDR3 has 13 residues. CDR1 is SGHRS, CDR2 YFSETQ, per germline. The CDR3 coding sequence is TGCGCCAGCAGCTTGATTAGTCCAGATACGCAGTATTTT. Translating gives CASSLISPDTQYF.

This clone is a singleton in its sample. CDR3 in amino acids: CASSTGANQPQHF. The DNA for the CDR3 is TGTGCCAGCAGTACAGGGGCAAATCAGCCCCAGCATTTT. The rearrangement joins TRBV6-6 to TRBJ1-5; 7 bases line up with TRBD1. CDR1 MNHNY and CDR2 SVGAGI come from the germline V gene (reference sequence). J lost 4 bases, V lost 5 bases, and 2 bases had no gene match. The CDR3 contains 13 residues.

The rearrangement links TRBV7-9 to TRBJ1-6; the match to TRBD1 covers 8 bases. Germline V gene sequence: CDR1 SEHNR, CDR2 FQNEAQ (reference sequence). This CDR3 comprises 15 residues. V lost 3 bases and J lost 2; bases outside the gene matches: 0. CDR3 sequence reads: CASSLGQAYNSPLHF. Here the CDR3 DNA reads TGTGCCAGCAGCTTGGGACAGGCCTATAATTCACCCCTCCACTTT.

This chain joins TRBV5-1 and TRBJ2-3, with TRBD2 as a possible D gene (6 bases). The ends were cut back, 4 bases at V and 6 bases at J, with 12 bases in the middle. The germline V gene has CDR1 SGHRS and CDR2 YFSETQ. The CDR3 has 13 amino acids. Here the CDR3 DNA reads TGCGCCAGCAGCCGTGGGGGGTCTGATACGCAGTATTTT. Its protein product is CASSRGGSDTQYF.

This clone occurred once. J is TRBJ2-3 and V is TRBV4-1; D is unresolved. V gave up 0 bases and J gave up 2 bases, with 21 bases separating them. CDR3 length equals 19 residues. Germline assignment: CDR1 MGHRA and CDR2 YSYEKL. In DNA form, the CDR3 reads TGCGCCAGCAGCCAAGATCCGCGCCCCGGAGATCCTTACACAGATACGCAGTATTTT. This gives the protein CASSQDPRPGDPYTDTQYF.

V and J are TRBV7-9 and TRBJ1-5; the match to TRBD1 covers 9 bases. CDR1 SEHNR and CDR2 FQNEAQ come from the germline V gene (reference sequence). Trimming took 4 bases from V and 5 from J; bases not matched to a gene: 9. The length of the CDR3 is 16 residues. The CDR3 nucleotides read TGTGCCAGCAGCTCCTCCGGGGGGGACAGGGATCAGCCCCAGCATTTT. Protein product: CASSSSGGDRDQPQHF. The full variable domain, rest sourced from reference TRBV7-9 and TRBJ1-5, is DTGVSQNPRHKITKRGQNVTFRCDPISEHNRLYWYRQTLGQGPEFLTYFQNEAQLEKSRLLSDRFSAERPKGSFSTLEIQRTEQGDSAMYLCASSSSGGDRDQPQHFGDGTRLSIL.

The chain links TRBV6-6 to TRBJ2-7; TRBD2 matches at 11 bases. Germline assignment: CDR1 MNHNY and CDR2 SVGAGI (reference sequence). CDR3 size: 19 residues. The trim removed 5 bases at V and 0 bases at J, leaving 15 bases unmatched. This CDR3 is CASSLTFTGLAGPSYEQYF. The CDR3 bases are TGTGCCAGCAGTCTTACCTTTACTGGACTAGCGGGTCCCTCCTACGAGCAGTACTTC.

V usage is TRBV27 and J usage is TRBJ2-5; D unresolved. The CDR3 totals 13 residues. With 6 bases removed from V and 2 bases from J, the gap between germline ends came to 10 bases. Per the germline V gene, CDR1 is MNHEY and CDR2 is SMNVEV (reference sequence). As DNA, the CDR3 is TGTGCCAGCAGACCTCTGGAGCAAGAGACCCAGTACTTC. This translates into CASRPLEQETQYF.

The rearrangement uses TRBV11-3 and TRBJ1-1; perhaps TRBD1 as D (6 bases). The germline V gene has CDR1 SGHNT and CDR2 YENEEA. The CDR3 sequence is 13 residues long. The V and J ends lost 3 bases and 5 bases respectively, with 10 bases between them. The DNA of the CDR3 is TGTGCCAGCAGCTTGGGGGGGGCGACTGAAGCTTTCTTT. This sequence encodes CASSLGGATEAFF.

This sequence joins TRBV19 and TRBJ2-7; D is possibly TRBD1 (6 bases). This CDR3 is built from 13 residues. Germline CDR1 reads LNHDA; CDR2 reads SQIVND (reference sequence). The ends were cut back, 2 bases at V and 3 bases at J, with 8 bases in the middle. CDR3 loop: CASSITGSYEQYF. The CDR3 bases are TGTGCCAGTAGTATAACAGGGAGCTACGAGCAGTACTTC.

The CDR3 is CASSRNLAGGEQYF. In DNA form, the CDR3 reads TGTGCCAGCAGCCGCAACCTAGCGGGAGGCGAGCAGTACTTC. V usage is TRBV14 and J usage is TRBJ2-7, with 11 bases that match TRBD2. V shed 4 bases, J shed 6 bases, and the junction held 5 bases outside the gene matches. Germline assignment: CDR1 SGHDN and CDR2 FVKESK. The CDR3 extends over 14 amino acids.

The CDR3, as DNA: TGTGCCAGCAGTACCGACAGGGAGGGCAATCAGCCCCAGCATTTT. It translates to CASSTDREGNQPQHF. V usage is TRBV6-5 and J usage is TRBJ1-5, with 7 positions matching TRBD1. The V gene's germline CDR1 is MNHEY and CDR2 SVGAGI. The CDR3 has 15 residues. Trimming at V came to 5 bases and at J to 2 bases, leaving 6 bases not matched to a gene.

The chain is built from TRBV6-6 and TRBJ1-6, with D maybe TRBD1 (6 bases). The germline gives CDR1 MNHNY, CDR2 SVGAGI (reference sequence). Trimming removed 6 bases at V and 9 bases at J, with 18 bases between. CDR3 length: 15 amino acids. CDR3 nucleotides: TGTGCCAGCAGAGGACAGTTTGACGGTATTTCACCCCTCCACTTT. It codes for CASRGQFDGISPLHF.

The chain has TRBV28 and TRBJ2-4, with D maybe TRBD1 (6 bases). CDR1 MDHEN and CDR2 SYDVKM come from the germline V gene. Trimming took 4 bases from V and 11 from J, leaving 12 bases between them. The length of the CDR3 is 12 residues. DNA of the CDR3: TGTGCCAGCAGTTCCACAGGGACGGTTCAGTACTTC. This encodes CASSSTGTVQYF.

The chain joins TRBV29-1 to TRBJ1-4; D may be TRBD1 (6 bases). The V end lost 0 bases, the J end lost 7 bases, and 9 bases lay between the germline ends. The V gene's germline CDR1 is SQVTM and CDR2 ANQGSEA. The CDR3 is 13 residues long. The CDR3 region is CSVEETGSEKLFF. CDR3 nucleotide sequence: TGCAGCGTTGAAGAAACAGGGAGTGAAAAACTGTTTTTT.

This clone was detected only once. This chain uses TRBV19 with TRBJ2-7; possibly TRBD2 for D (7 bases). CDR1 LNHDA and CDR2 SQIVND come from the germline V gene (reference sequence). The ends were cut back, 10 bases at V and 0 bases at J, with 16 bases in the middle. This CDR3 spans 14 amino acids. The CDR3 nucleotides are TGTGCCACGCCTAGGGGGGGACACTCCTACGAGCAGTACTTC. It specifies CATPRGGHSYEQYF. Full variable domain (rest looked up from reference TRBV19 and TRBJ2-7): DGGITQSPKYLFRKEGQNVTLSCEQNLNHDAMYWYRQDPGQGLRLIYYSQIVNDFQKGDIAEGYSVSREKKESFPLTVTSAQKNPTAFYLCATPRGGHSYEQYFGPGTRLTVT.

This clone was seen a handful of times. The rearrangement uses TRBV7-9 and TRBJ1-1; no definite D call. The germline CDR1 and CDR2 sequences are SEHNR and FQNEAQ (reference sequence). The CDR3 is made up of 11 amino acids. The ends were cut back, 3 bases at V and 5 bases at J, with 4 bases in the middle. CDR3 amino acids: CASSLETEAFF. DNA of the CDR3: TGTGCCAGCAGCTTGGAGACTGAAGCTTTCTTT.

This chain links TRBV10-2 with TRBJ2-3, with TRBD2 matching 9 bases. CDR1 and CDR2 from the germline V gene are WSHSY and SAAADI. The V gene end was trimmed by 3 bases and the J gene end by 7 bases; junction bases not matched to a gene: 8. CDR3 length equals 15 residues. The CDR3 spells CASSESGGRGNTQYF. The CDR3, as DNA: TGCGCCAGCAGTGAATCGGGCGGGAGGGGGAATACGCAGTATTTT.

The chain uses TRBV19 and TRBJ1-6, with D uncertain. Germline CDR1 is LNHDA and CDR2 is SQIVND (reference sequence). Trimming removed 5 bases from V and 0 bases from J, with 14 bases in between. The CDR3 length is 17 residues. The CDR3: CASSFEDSSSYNSPLHF. The DNA of the CDR3 is TGTGCCAGTAGTTTCGAGGATTCCAGCTCCTATAATTCACCCCTCCACTTT.

The V call is TRBV3-1 (or the pseudogene TRBV3-2), the J call TRBJ2-3; tentatively, D is TRBD1 (6 bases). Germline V gives CDR1 LGHDT, CDR2 YNNKEL (reference sequence). The CDR3 sequence is 16 residues long. V was clipped by 4 bases and J by 3 bases, with 17 bases between them. The CDR3 protein is CASSRTRGIVTDTQYF. The CDR3, as DNA: TGTGCCAGCAGCCGCACCAGGGGAATCGTAACAGATACGCAGTATTTT.

This sequence joins TRBV19 and TRBJ1-2; possible D gene TRBD1, 6 bases. Germline V lookup: CDR1 LNHDA, CDR2 SQIVND (reference sequence). The V and J ends lost 7 bases and 3 bases respectively, with 21 bases between them. CDR3 length equals 16 residues. The chain's CDR3 is CASMGLTGSRDYGYTF. CDR3 sequence (DNA): TGTGCCAGTATGGGATTGACAGGATCCAGGGACTATGGCTACACCTTC. Full variable domain (rest looked up from reference TRBV19 and TRBJ1-2): DGGITQSPKYLFRKEGQNVTLSCEQNLNHDAMYWYRQDPGQGLRLIYYSQIVNDFQKGDIAEGYSVSREKKESFPLTVTSAQKNPTAFYLCASMGLTGSRDYGYTFGSGTRLTVV.

This chain uses TRBV3-1 (or the pseudogene TRBV3-2) with TRBJ2-1; D perhaps matches TRBD2 (6 bases). Trimming left V 1 base short and J 8 bases short, with 18 bases between. Germline CDR1 and CDR2: LGHDT and YNNKEL (reference sequence). This CDR3 region has 16 residues. CDR3 sequence: CASSQGQGGTEDEQFF. The CDR3 DNA follows: TGTGCCAGCAGCCAAGGCCAAGGAGGGACCGAGGATGAGCAGTTCTTC.

The chain has TRBV29-1 and TRBJ1-2; D may be TRBD1 (6 bases). Per the germline V gene, CDR1 is SQVTM and CDR2 is ANQGSEA. The V end lost 1 base, the J end lost 8 bases, and 11 bases lay between the germline ends. CDR3 length equals 12 residues. CDR3 loop: CSVEVLRGGYTF. The DNA for the CDR3 is TGCAGCGTTGAAGTCTTAAGGGGGGGCTACACCTTC.

This chain connects TRBV7-2 to TRBJ2-1, with 15 bases fitting TRBD2. V shed 5 bases and J 2 bases; nucleotides not matched to a gene: 7. Per germline, CDR1 SGHTA and CDR2 FQGNSA. The CDR3 is 18 amino acids. The CDR3 loop is CASSLRTSGRVTYNEQFF. Written as DNA, the CDR3 is TGTGCCAGCAGCCTCCGGACTAGCGGGAGGGTCACCTACAATGAGCAGTTCTTC.

V usage is TRBV27 and J usage is TRBJ1-6, with no clear D. Trimming took 5 bases from V and 9 from J, leaving 11 bases between them. Germline CDR1 MNHEY, CDR2 SMNVEV (reference sequence). CDR3 size: 13 residues. This CDR3 is CASSPTVGSPLHF. The CDR3 bases are TGTGCCAGCAGTCCTACGGTTGGTTCACCCCTCCACTTT.

The chain carries TRBV6-5 and TRBJ2-1; 8 bases map to TRBD2. This CDR3 comprises 15 residues. V was pared by 8 bases and J by 6 bases, with 12 bases of the junction left unmatched. CDR1 is MNHEY and CDR2 is SVGAGI in the germline V gene. The DNA for the CDR3 is TGTGCCAGCTACACCGGGAGACTAGCGTCCAATGAGCAGTTCTTC. This translates into CASYTGRLASNEQFF.

The rearrangement joins TRBV30 to TRBJ2-7; the match to TRBD1 covers 9 bases. CDR1 GTSNPN and CDR2 SVGIG come from the germline V gene (reference sequence). There are 15 residues in the CDR3. Unmatched junction bases numbered 8, after V lost 5 bases and J lost 0 bases. Here the CDR3 DNA reads TGTGCCTGGGAGTCGGGACAGGGTAGCTCCTACGAGCAGTACTTC. It translates to CAWESGQGSSYEQYF.